This T cell receptor beta chain appears in the sequencing data of a study of shared clonotypes between healthy human individuals. CDR3 length: 14 residues. Germline assignment: CDR1 ENHRY and CDR2 SYGVKD. The V end lost 7 bases, the J end lost 4 bases, and 14 bases lay between the germline ends. This table comes from immunoSEQ multiplex PCR, and its TCRdb copy is limited to in-frame clones, with some not included. The data hold about 1 million clones, with roughly 75% observed a single time. The sequencing sample was made of memory CD4+ T cells sorted from blood. The subset is: CD45RA-negative fraction. This sequence originates from a man aged 18-30 years in good health. The rearrangement uses TRBV10-3 and TRBJ2-1; no reliable D call. CDR3 protein: CAIIVVVPYNEQFF. In DNA, the CDR3 is TGTGCCATCATAGTCGTAGTCCCTTACAATGAGCAGTTCTTC.